Below, 8 T cell receptor beta chains from the same sample are listed, as sequenced in a study of T cell responses to AZD1222 COVID-19 vaccine. The table came from immunoSEQ multiplex PCR; TCRdb's copy has only in-frame clones and leaves some out. The repertoire includes tens of thousands of clones, under 95% of them detected once, and less than 5.5% sits in the top ten. The sample was peripheral blood, taken on day 0 of MenACWY control vaccination. The receptors here all came from an adult in good health.

This clone has only a few counts. This rearrangement joins TRBV7-9 to TRBJ1-1, with D hard to call. Germline CDR1 and CDR2: SEHNR and FQNEAQ (reference sequence). V lost 3 bases and J 0 bases, leaving 8 bases between the germline ends. CDR3 length: 14 amino acids. CDR3 sequence reads: CASSFTGLNTEAFF. CDR3 in DNA: TGTGCCAGCAGCTTTACCGGCTTGAACACTGAAGCTTTCTTT.

The chain links TRBV24-1 to TRBJ1-1, with D possibly being TRBD1 (6 bases). The germline V gene has CDR1 KGHDR and CDR2 SFDVKD. This CDR3 is built from 13 residues. V was cut by 3 bases and J by 5 bases, with 9 bases left in between. The chain's CDR3 is CATSDPGETEAFF. The CDR3 DNA follows: TGTGCCACCAGTGATCCAGGGGAAACTGAAGCTTTCTTT.

The chain carries TRBV6-2 or TRBV6-3 and TRBJ2-7; D gene ambiguous. The CDR3 totals 18 residues. Trimming shortened V by 4 bases and J by 4 bases, and 26 bases separated the two germline ends. CDR1 and CDR2 (germline): MNHEY, SVGEGT. DNA for the CDR3: TGTGCCAGCAGTTTCGGACGGCCGAATCTTGTGTCTTCTTACGAGCAGTACTTC. Its protein product is CASSFGRPNLVSSYEQYF.

This clone was seen only once. The J gene is TRBJ1-2, the V gene TRBV7-2; tentative D call: TRBD1 (6 bases). V was trimmed by 7 bases and J by 5 bases, leaving 20 bases between them. The CDR3 covers 15 residues. The V gene's germline CDR1 is SGHTA and CDR2 FQGNSA. The CDR3 protein is CASTLDWGGWYGYTF. The CDR3 coding sequence is TGTGCCAGCACCCTCGATTGGGGGGGCTGGTATGGCTACACCTTC.

The rearrangement links TRBV29-1 to TRBJ2-2; no clear D gene. Trimming removed 1 base from V and 5 bases from J, with 5 bases in between. The CDR3 spans 12 residues. Germline V lookup: CDR1 SQVTM, CDR2 ANQGSEA. CDR3 protein: CSVEGGTGELFF. The CDR3 nucleotides are TGCAGCGTTGAAGGCGGAACCGGGGAGCTGTTTTTT.

The J gene is TRBJ1-5, the V gene TRBV11-2; TRBD1 might be the D (5 bases). The CDR3 consists of 15 residues. V was clipped by 3 bases and J by 7 bases, with 16 bases between them. Germline V gives CDR1 SGHAT, CDR2 FQNNGV. In DNA form, the CDR3 reads TGTGCCAGCAGCTTTGGGGTTAGGGGTGCGCAGCCCCAGCATTTT. It translates to CASSFGVRGAQPQHF.

The rearrangement links TRBV11-3 to TRBJ2-3; D perhaps matches TRBD2 (6 bases). CDR1 SGHNT and CDR2 YENEEA come from the germline V gene. The V gene lost 5 bases and the J gene lost 4 bases, with 16 bases spanning the gap. The CDR3 consists of 15 residues. In nucleotides, the CDR3 is TGTGCCAGCAGCCTAAGTGGGGGAGGAGCAGATACGCAGTATTTT. Protein sequence: CASSLSGGGADTQYF. Complete variable domain (other parts from reference TRBV11-3 and TRBJ2-3): EAGVVQSPRYKIIEKKQPVAFWCNPISGHNTLYWYLQNLGQGPELLIRYENEEAVDDSQLPKDRFSAERLKGVDSTLKIQPAELGDSAVYLCASSLSGGGADTQYFGPGTRLTVL.

This chain uses TRBV10-3 with TRBJ1-5; D is unresolved. This CDR3 is 16 amino acids long. The germline CDR1 and CDR2 sequences are ENHRY and SYGVKD. V was shortened by 0 bases and J by 4 bases, with 13 bases between the two germline ends. In DNA, the CDR3 is TGTGCCATCAGTGAGTCTATCGGCCAGGAAAATCAGCCCCAGCATTTT. Protein: CAISESIGQENQPQHF.